The T cell receptor (beta chain) under discussion was sequenced for a study of T cell clonotyping in hematopoietic cell transplantation. The study, taken as a whole, reports: Few recipient clonotypes overlapped donors; over 95% were de novo at given depth. Broader posttransplant TCR repertoire diversity was predicted by graft donor and pretransplant recipient Inverse Simpson Index values. Recipient TCR diversity dropped after transplant; expanded clonotypes rose from day 30 to 180.

The repertoire was sequenced with immunoSEQ multiplex PCR; TCRdb's copy has only in-frame clones and lacks some. The table lists 15,000 to 20,000 clones, roughly 80% of them singletons. Time point noted: recipient sample about 28 days before transplant, after cytoreduction. Note on this clone: Its specificity is not known.

Looked up from germline, CDR1 is SGHTS and CDR2 is YDEGEE. This CDR3 contains 14 residues. The ends were cut back, 0 bases at V and 6 bases at J, with 12 bases in the middle. Sequencing used peripheral blood mononuclear cells, obtained before stem cell transplant. This sequence joins TRBV5-8 and TRBJ1-1; D uncertain. The source of this sequence is a man in his 60s with acute myeloid leukemia. Some clones in this sample may be carry-over from other donors' samples. The DNA of the CDR3 is TGTGCCAGCAGCTTGGCCGCCGGGGTCCCTGAAGCTTTCTTT. Translating it yields CASSLAAGVPEAFF.